The clone carrying this T cell receptor (beta chain) was recorded at least ten times. TCRdb reanalysed the reads using MiXCR and keeps one entry per CDR3 protein. Of 300,000 to 400,000 distinct CDR3 sequences in the sample, 15% to 20% were seen once. This sample stems from a study of T cell repertoires in cytomegalovirus infection. About the research overall: Signatures in public TCR beta sequences pointed to both CMV infection and matching HLA type.

The germline gives CDR1 MNHEY, CDR2 SMNVEV (reference sequence). This CDR3 has 14 amino acids. The ends lost 2 bases at V and 5 bases at J; junction bases unmatched: 6. The chain uses TRBV27 and TRBJ2-7; 7 bases are a match to TRBD2. What was sequenced was PBMCs. The source is a human donor in good health (CMV status not recorded). Some clones in this sample may be carry-over from other donors' samples. The CDR3 region is CASSLAGAGNEQYF. CDR3 in DNA: TGTGCCAGCAGTTTAGCGGGAGCGGGGAACGAGCAGTACTTC.